This T cell receptor beta chain came from a study of blood T cell repertoires in COVID-19. Assay: immunoSEQ multiplex PCR; the TCRdb copy retains only in-frame clones and omits some. The sample lists 200,000 or so clones, about 82% occurring once. Trimming left V 0 bases short and J 7 bases short, with 13 bases between. There are 15 residues in the CDR3. Germline values: CDR1 SGHRS, CDR2 YFSETQ. The sequencing input was peripheral blood. The sequence was obtained from a woman in her twenties or thirties with acute or convalescent COVID-19. The chain couples TRBV5-1 to TRBJ2-2; tentative D call: TRBD2 (5 bases). As DNA, the CDR3 is TGCGCCAGCAGCTTGGGGGAGTGGCGAAGCGGGGAGCTGTTTTTT. Protein: CASSLGEWRSGELFF. Looking up the rest from reference TRBV5-1 and TRBJ2-2 gives the full variable domain: KAGVTQTPRYLIKTRGQQVTLSCSPISGHRSVSWYQQTPGQGLQFLFEYFSETQRNKGNFPGRFSGRQFSNSRSEMNVSTLELGDSALYLCASSLGEWRSGELFFGEGSRLTVL.